These 14 T cell receptor beta chains were all obtained from the same sample, sequenced in a study of shared clonotypes between healthy human individuals (dated by TCRdb to about 2020). CD8 naive samples consisted of CD45RO-negative cells that were positively selected for CCR7, yielding a CD45RA+CCR7+ population without TemRA cells. Receptor libraries were prepared by the immunoSEQ multiplex PCR assay. The immuneACCESS repertoire file appears here via TCRdb, limited to in-frame rearrangements. These files lack a portion of the clones; in checked studies, under half of the deficit traces to unresolved V genes, and the cause of the others is not known. The sample data list hundreds of thousands of clones, and approximately 97% of these were observed just once. Under 0.25% of the sample rests with the top ten. The specimen sequenced was naive CD8+ T cells sorted from blood. This specimen's cell subset or site label, interpreted: CD45RA+CCR7+. These receptors came from a young man in good health.

The J gene is TRBJ1-5, the V gene TRBV28; no clear D. V lost 5 bases, J lost 3 bases, and 5 bases lay in between. Per the germline V gene, CDR1 is MDHEN and CDR2 is SYDVKM. This CDR3 has 12 residues. CDR3 loop: CASSGVNQPQHF. CDR3 bases: TGTGCCAGCAGTGGAGTCAATCAGCCCCAGCATTTT.

This rearrangement joins TRBV7-6 to TRBJ2-1; D uncertain. Trimming shortened V by 5 bases and J by 9 bases, and 14 bases separated the two germline ends. CDR3 length: 13 amino acids. Germline CDR1 and CDR2: SGHVS and FNYEAQ. Here the CDR3 DNA reads TGTGCCAGCAGCATCGCATCTTTCGCTGAGCAGTTCTTC. It codes for CASSIASFAEQFF.

The J gene is TRBJ2-7, the V gene TRBV7-8, with 7 bases aligning to TRBD2. Germline V gives CDR1 SGHVS, CDR2 FQNEAQ. The CDR3 contains 20 residues. Trimming cost V 5 bases and J 4 bases; bases outside gene matches: 26. This CDR3 is CASSHNPREEATVGGYEQYF. The CDR3 DNA follows: TGTGCCAGCAGCCATAACCCCCGGGAGGAGGCCACCGTTGGAGGGTACGAGCAGTACTTC.

The rearrangement uses TRBV30 and TRBJ2-7; 9 positions match TRBD2. Germline V gives CDR1 GTSNPN, CDR2 SVGIG (reference sequence). CDR3 length equals 16 residues. The ends lost 2 bases at V and 4 bases at J; junction bases unmatched: 12. The CDR3 is CAWSSSRLAGFYEQYF. The CDR3 nucleotides are TGTGCCTGGAGTTCCTCTAGGCTAGCGGGGTTTTACGAGCAGTACTTC.

The chain recombines TRBV9 with TRBJ2-7; TRBD1 agrees at 8 bases. The CDR3 length is 14 residues. Germline values: CDR1 SGDLS, CDR2 YYNGEE. J was trimmed by 3 bases and V by 0 bases; bases with no gene match: 2. CDR3 in amino acids: CASSVDTGGYEQYF. CDR3 DNA sequence: TGTGCCAGCAGCGTAGATACAGGGGGCTACGAGCAGTACTTC.

This chain connects TRBV5-1 to TRBJ2-3, with 12 bases matching TRBD2. This CDR3 is 18 amino acids long. V dropped 3 bases and J dropped 2; count of bases not matched to a gene: 10. The V gene's germline CDR1 is SGHRS and CDR2 YFSETQ. The CDR3 loop reads CASSSGLAGFTITDTQYF. CDR3 coding DNA: TGCGCCAGCAGCTCGGGACTAGCGGGTTTCACAATCACAGATACGCAGTATTTT.

A note on this clone: A much larger clone sits a single nucleotide away, making a read error possible. The identical CDR3 is also encoded by other nucleotide sequences in the sample. The chain carries TRBV9 and TRBJ2-3, with D unclear. V was cut by 4 bases and J by 3 bases, with 3 bases left in between. CDR3 length: 11 residues. Germline V gene sequence: CDR1 SGDLS, CDR2 YYNGEE. CDR3 amino acids: CASSLTDTQYF. In DNA form, the CDR3 reads TGTGCCAGCAGCTTGACAGATACGCAGTATTTT. Variable domain in full (rest from reference TRBV9 and TRBJ2-3): DSGVTQTPKHLITATGQRVTLRCSPRSGDLSVYWYQQSLDQGLQFLIQYYNGEERAKGNILERFSAQQFPDLHSELNLSSLELGDSALYFCASSLTDTQYFGPGTRLTVL.

The chain uses TRBV9 and TRBJ2-1, with D perhaps TRBD2 (5 bases). The germline V and J ends were trimmed by 4 bases and 4 bases, with 12 bases remaining between them. Germline V gene sequence: CDR1 SGDLS, CDR2 YYNGEE. CDR3 length: 14 residues. CDR3 bases: TGTGCCAGCAGCCCAATGGACTCATACAATGAGCAGTTCTTC. Translation gives CASSPMDSYNEQFF.

The chain joins TRBV12-2 to TRBJ2-1; the table assigns TRBD2, which was not confirmed against the DNA. TRBV12-2 is assigned pseudogene status. CDR3 length: 17 amino acids. CDR3 sequence reads: CASRLAINAESYNEQFF. Written as DNA, the CDR3 is TGTGCAAGTCGCTTAGCTATCAACGCCGAGTCTTACAATGAGCAGTTCTTC.

V and J are TRBV10-3 and TRBJ1-4, with D tentatively TRBD1 (5 bases). Germline-derived CDR1 and CDR2 are ENHRY and SYGVKD. Trimming shortened V by 3 bases and J by 8 bases, and 10 bases separated the two germline ends. The CDR3 runs 13 residues. The chain's CDR3 is CAISETGGEKLFF. As DNA, the CDR3 is TGTGCCATCAGTGAAACAGGTGGAGAAAAACTGTTTTTT.

The chain joins TRBV5-1 to TRBJ2-7, with no clear D. V was pared by 2 bases and J by 2 bases, with 11 bases between. CDR1 is SGHRS, CDR2 YFSETQ, per germline. The CDR3 is 14 amino acids. This chain's CDR3 is CASSFFGRTYEQYF. Written as DNA, the CDR3 is TGCGCCAGCAGCTTTTTCGGCCGGACCTACGAGCAGTACTTC.

This clone was counted a few times. The rearrangement uses TRBV29-1 and TRBJ2-7, with D hard to call. CDR1 is SQVTM and CDR2 is ANQGSEA in the germline V gene. The V end lost 2 bases, the J end lost 5 bases, and 13 bases lay between the germline ends. The CDR3 is 13 residues long. CDR3 in DNA: TGCAGCGTTGAAAGCCGAAGCGAGAACGAGCAGTACTTC. Its translation: CSVESRSENEQYF.

The chain employs TRBV4-1 and TRBJ1-2; D unresolved. This CDR3 region has 13 residues. Germline CDR1 MGHRA, CDR2 YSYEKL. V was shortened by 1 base and J by 3 bases, with 6 bases between the two germline ends. The CDR3 DNA is TGCGCCAGCAGCCAAGGGAGCTACTATGGCTACACCTTC. Translated: CASSQGSYYGYTF.

The V and J genes are TRBV29-1 and TRBJ2-1; 7 bases fit TRBD2. Trimming cost V 5 bases and J 2 bases; bases outside gene matches: 21. The V gene's germline CDR1 is SQVTM and CDR2 ANQGSEA. The CDR3 is 19 residues long. The CDR3 here is CSVWWGRGTVPTTYNEQFF. The CDR3 DNA reads TGCAGCGTTTGGTGGGGGAGGGGCACTGTCCCCACAACCTACAATGAGCAGTTCTTC.